One and the same sample provided the 21 T cell receptor beta chains below, sequenced in a study of T cell responses to AZD1222 COVID-19 vaccine. Here immunoSEQ multiplex PCR was the method, and the copy in TCRdb shows in-frame clones only, minus some. The table records 90,000 to 110,000 clones, 87% of them present only once. The source material was peripheral blood, sampled on day 0 of AZD1222 vaccination. All receptors come from an adult in good health.

J is TRBJ1-4 and V is TRBV30; perhaps TRBD1 as D (5 bases). Trimming left V 3 bases short and J 0 bases short, with 17 bases between. This CDR3 has 17 amino acids. CDR1 and CDR2 (germline): GTSNPN, SVGIG (reference sequence). The CDR3 DNA reads as TGTGCCTGGAGCTCCCCGGAGGGGACTTCAACTAATGAAAAACTGTTTTTT. Translated: CAWSSPEGTSTNEKLFF.

The chain carries TRBV10-2 and TRBJ1-2; 7 bases are shared with TRBD1. The J segment lost 6 bases and the V segment lost 5 bases, leaving 6 bases of the junction unmatched. In germline, CDR1 is WSHSY, CDR2 SAAADI. The CDR3 is 13 amino acids. The CDR3 is CASSYQGVDGYTF. In DNA, the CDR3 is TGCGCCAGCAGTTACCAGGGGGTCGATGGCTACACCTTC.

This clone was seen a single time. The J gene is TRBJ2-2, the V gene TRBV9; D is ambiguous. This CDR3 is 14 amino acids long. The germline CDR1 and CDR2 sequences are SGDLS and YYNGEE. The V end was cut by 0 bases, the J end by 2 bases, with 5 bases between. DNA for the CDR3: TGTGCCAGCAGCGTAGAACCAAACACCGGGGAGCTGTTTTTT. Protein sequence: CASSVEPNTGELFF.

The chain uses TRBV10-2 and TRBJ1-6; no clear D gene. V was shortened by 6 bases and J by 4 bases, with 10 bases between the two germline ends. Germline CDR1 reads WSHSY; CDR2 reads SAAADI. The CDR3 is 14 amino acids. CDR3 nucleotides: TGCGCCAGCAGGGAGGCAGGTTATAATTCACCCCTCCACTTT. Translation gives CASREAGYNSPLHF.

V gene TRBV27 combines with J gene TRBJ2-5; possible D gene TRBD1, 5 bases. Germline-derived CDR1 and CDR2 are MNHEY and SMNVEV (reference sequence). The CDR3 loop spans 15 amino acids. Trimming pared 4 bases from V and 1 base from J, leaving 13 bases between. The CDR3 sequence: CASSSTRQSQETQYF. In DNA form, the CDR3 reads TGTGCCAGCAGTTCAACTCGACAGTCCCAAGAGACCCAGTACTTC.

The rearrangement uses TRBV6-2 or TRBV6-3 and TRBJ2-7, with 10 bases aligning to TRBD2. CDR1 and CDR2 (germline): MNHEY, SVGEGT. The CDR3 consists of 16 residues. The ends lost 2 bases at V and 5 bases at J; junction bases unmatched: 9. The CDR3 DNA follows: TGTGCCAGCAGTTACCCCCTTAGCGGGAGGCCGCACGAGCAGTACTTC. It codes for CASSYPLSGRPHEQYF.

The genes are TRBV10-1 and TRBJ1-1; D is ambiguous. Deletions cut 0 bases from V and 1 base from J, with 6 bases between. Germline V gives CDR1 WNHNN, CDR2 SYGVQD (reference sequence). The CDR3 loop spans 14 amino acids. CDR3 loop: CASSESPGNTEAFF. The CDR3 DNA reads TGCGCCAGCAGTGAGTCGCCCGGGAACACTGAAGCTTTCTTT.

The chain is built from TRBV2 and TRBJ1-2; D is unresolved. V was cut by 0 bases and J by 4 bases, with 18 bases left in between. Germline CDR1 SNHLY, CDR2 FYNNEI. The CDR3 is made up of 17 amino acids. The CDR3 is CASSEALLGIAGYGYTF. CDR3 sequence (DNA): TGTGCCAGCAGTGAAGCGCTTTTAGGGATAGCAGGCTATGGCTACACCTTC.

The V call is TRBV30, the J call TRBJ1-1, with 7 bases lining up with TRBD1. CDR1 GTSNPN and CDR2 SVGIG come from the germline V gene (reference sequence). V trimming: 4 bases; J trimming: 8 bases; junction bases outside the gene matches: 7. The CDR3 contains 12 residues. This CDR3 is CAWMGQSPEAFF. The CDR3 DNA reads TGTGCCTGGATGGGACAGAGCCCAGAAGCTTTCTTT.

The rearrangement links TRBV19 to TRBJ1-3; D is unclear. V gave up 11 bases and J gave up 2 bases, with 13 bases separating them. Germline CDR1 reads LNHDA; CDR2 reads SQIVND (reference sequence). CDR3 length: 13 amino acids. The CDR3 DNA reads as TGTGCCTCCGCAGAGTTTCCTGGAAACACCATATATTTT. Residues: CASAEFPGNTIYF.

This rearrangement joins TRBV7-9 to TRBJ1-1; 8 bases are a match to TRBD1. V was pared by 4 bases and J by 1 base, with 5 bases of the junction left unmatched. The CDR3 consists of 15 residues. Per germline, CDR1 SEHNR and CDR2 FQNEAQ (reference sequence). In nucleotides, the CDR3 is TGTGCCAGCAGCTCGTGGACAGGGACGAACACTGAAGCTTTCTTT. This sequence encodes CASSSWTGTNTEAFF.

The rearrangement uses TRBV27 and TRBJ1-2; the D gene is possibly TRBD1 (5 bases). CDR3 size: 13 residues. Germline values: CDR1 MNHEY, CDR2 SMNVEV (reference sequence). V dropped 4 bases and J dropped 3 bases, with 9 bases sitting between them. The CDR3 DNA follows: TGTGCCAGCAGTTCGGGGGGGGACTATGGCTACACCTTC. As protein: CASSSGGDYGYTF.

The chain employs TRBV5-1 and TRBJ2-5, with a tentative D call TRBD2 (5 bases). Trimming shortened V by 3 bases and J by 2 bases, and 14 bases separated the two germline ends. Germline CDR1 and CDR2: SGHRS and YFSETQ. This CDR3 comprises 15 residues. The CDR3 coding sequence is TGCGCCAGCAGCTCCGGACTCCTAAGTCAAGAGACCCAGTACTTC. It yields the protein CASSSGLLSQETQYF.

V usage is TRBV7-9 and J usage is TRBJ1-3; D is ambiguous. Germline lookup yields CDR1 SEHNR and CDR2 FQNEAQ (reference sequence). The V and J ends lost 5 bases and 1 base respectively, with 9 bases between them. The CDR3 extends over 14 amino acids. The CDR3 here is CASSAWVSGNTIYF. In DNA, the CDR3 is TGTGCCAGCAGCGCCTGGGTTTCTGGAAACACCATATATTTT.

The chain is built from TRBV5-1 and TRBJ2-7; 13 bases fit TRBD2. The CDR3 totals 18 residues. The V gene end was trimmed by 4 bases and the J gene end by 1 base; junction bases not matched to a gene: 11. Per the germline V gene, CDR1 is SGHRS and CDR2 is YFSETQ. The DNA of the CDR3 is TGCGCCAGCAGCCCCAGACTAGCGGGGGGCGCAGGGTCCTACGAGCAGTACTTC. This gives the protein CASSPRLAGGAGSYEQYF.

This chain uses TRBV6-5 with TRBJ2-5; no clear D. From germline, CDR1 is MNHEY and CDR2 SVGAGI. The V gene lost 6 bases and the J gene lost 7 bases, with 9 bases spanning the gap. This CDR3 has 11 amino acids. CDR3 residues: CASSTPGTQYF. The CDR3 DNA is TGTGCCAGCAGCACACCCGGGACCCAGTACTTC.

The chain carries TRBV5-1 and TRBJ2-3, with 9 bases matching TRBD2. J was trimmed by 6 bases and V by 0 bases; bases with no gene match: 8. Germline CDR1 reads SGHRS; CDR2 reads YFSETQ. The CDR3 runs to 16 residues. CDR3: CASSLASGGRRDTQYF. The CDR3 region has the DNA TGCGCCAGCAGCTTGGCCAGCGGGGGGCGACGGGATACGCAGTATTTT. Together with reference TRBV5-1 and TRBJ2-3, the CDR3 gives the full variable domain: KAGVTQTPRYLIKTRGQQVTLSCSPISGHRSVSWYQQTPGQGLQFLFEYFSETQRNKGNFPGRFSGRQFSNSRSEMNVSTLELGDSALYLCASSLASGGRRDTQYFGPGTRLTVL.

This clone showed up many times. The chain combines TRBV7-9 with TRBJ1-1; tentatively, D is TRBD1 (5 bases). The CDR3 contains 14 residues. V was pared by 7 bases and J by 4 bases, with 16 bases between. Germline V gene data show CDR1 as SEHNR and CDR2 as FQNEAQ (reference sequence). The CDR3 loop is CASTPSQGGTEAFF. The CDR3 nucleotides read TGTGCCAGCACCCCCTCGCAGGGCGGCACTGAAGCTTTCTTT.

The chain is built from TRBV28 and TRBJ2-7, with a possible D match to TRBD2 (6 bases). V lost 5 bases to trimming and J lost 0 bases, with 14 bases between them. This CDR3 has 15 residues. Germline V gives CDR1 MDHEN, CDR2 SYDVKM. The CDR3 protein is CASSPLARTSYEQYF. CDR3 DNA sequence: TGTGCCAGCAGTCCCCTAGCGCGTACCTCCTACGAGCAGTACTTC.

The chain recombines TRBV28 with TRBJ1-2; the match to TRBD1 covers 9 bases. This CDR3 has 13 amino acids. CDR1 MDHEN and CDR2 SYDVKM come from the germline V gene. The V and J ends lost 7 bases and 8 bases, in that order; junction bases with no gene match: 8. The DNA for the CDR3 is TGTGCCAGCACACCGGGACAGGGTAACGGCTACACCTTC. As protein: CASTPGQGNGYTF.

The J gene is TRBJ2-3, the V gene TRBV6-4, with a weak D call TRBD2 (5 bases). V was cut by 5 bases and J by 4 bases, with 13 bases left in between. CDR3 length: 14 amino acids. Germline-derived CDR1 and CDR2 are MRHNA and SNTAGT. CDR3 sequence (DNA): TGTGCCAGCAGTCTGGAACGCGGGTCAGATACGCAGTATTTT. This encodes CASSLERGSDTQYF.